Given below is one T cell receptor beta chain in context. What it binds is unknown. Use of 60 Vbeta and 13 Jbeta primers characterized the PCR. Clones were read by immunoSEQ multiplex PCR, and TCRdb kept only the in-frame ones, dropping some. The data show roughly 130,000 clones, 80% seen once. The data were obtained in a study of cytomegalovirus exposure and HLA in healthy donors. On the study more broadly: A prior analysis found 90 million to 120 million unique TCR beta sequences from around 180 million T cells.

Findings and caveats of the study: Data from an earlier analysis indicated that most TCR beta V segments were productive either about 90% or about 30% of the time. A later analysis reportedly found that, within productive TCRs, an Asian-associated ancestry cluster had fewer N-insertions than the mean observed across the roughly 610 donors.

This receptor was taken from a man under 40 in good health and CMV-seronegative. The material sequenced was PBMCs.

CDR3 sequence (DNA): TGTGCCAGCAGTCCGGGTCAGGGATATCAGCCCCAGCATTTT. Translating it yields CASSPGQGYQPQHF. The rearrangement links TRBV27 to TRBJ1-5, with D possibly matching TRBD1 (5 bases). Germline V gives CDR1 MNHEY, CDR2 SMNVEV (reference sequence). CDR3 length: 14 residues. Trimming stripped 5 bases from V and 5 bases from J, with 13 bases between.